This T cell receptor (beta chain) was recovered during a study of CD8+CD57+ T cells in acquired aplastic anemia (dated by TCRdb to the late 2010s). For the wider study: DNA extracted from sorted CD4+ and CD8+ cells had a mean of about 3.3 ug, with a range of roughly 0.2 to 30 ug. An average of approximately 10 million reads for CD4+ cells and 11.0 million reads for CD8+ cells was obtained from healthy donor samples.

In the study, sorted CD4+ and CD8+ blood T cells from patients with severe aplastic anemia and from healthy subjects underwent deep sequencing of TCR repertoires. Ficoll-Paque density gradient centrifugation was used to isolate peripheral blood mononuclear cells. CD4+ and CD8+ T cells were sorted by FACS or magnetic beads before DNA extraction. CDR3 length: 19 amino acids, cysteine to phenylalanine. Only the CDR3 region is kept as DNA, spanning 57 bases read in frame from base 1. The germline V gene gives CDR1 as LGHNT and CDR2 as FRNRAP. V is cut back by 4 bases and J by 0 bases, with 13 bases in the junction unmatched. About this clonotype itself: There is no known antigen for this receptor. Per-base quality was not reported, and no clone a single base away is much larger than it.

Profiling of TCR beta VDJ combinations and CDR3 sequences used genomic DNA as the template. TCR repertoire sequencing was run on an Illumina HiSeq 2000. The authors processed their data as follows. Repertoires were assessed using TRBV/TRBJ rearrangement plots, CDR3 size and DJ length profiles, and Simpson's diversity index. The most abundant DNA sequence in the deep sequencing data was defined as the immunodominant clone. CDR3 amino acid sequences were checked for sharing across subjects and were also compared against the VDJdb database and published repertoires. Using fastp trimming at Q25 and MiXCR clonotype assembly, TCRdb reanalyzed the public sequencing data and kept in-frame beta chains. All rows with the same CDR3 protein become a single entry with the most common DNA and genes. The V and J calls and clone size are TCRdb's, not the authors'. The table for this sample lists about 180,000 distinct CDR3 sequences; approximately 46% of them were counted only once. The biggest ten clones account for under 3% of the sample.

The investigation overall reported the following: Between patients and healthy controls, no significant difference in CD8+ Simpson's diversity was found (P=0.060). About 28 CD8+ CDR3 sequences were found in both patients and controls but appeared to be highly expressed in patients and within the immunodominant clones of the patients.

The chain is encoded by TRBV12-5 joined to TRBJ1-5; 9 bases in the junction line up with TRBD1. Sequenced: sorted CD4+, CD8+, or CD8+CD57+ T cells (not recorded which) from PBMCs. The sequence was collected from a human donor in good health. The sequenced DNA: TGTGCTAGTGGTTCGGCCGGGGACAGGGTTCCATATAGCAATCAGCCCCAGCATTTT. Its translation is CASGSAGDRVPYSNQPQHF.